This TCR beta chain appears in the sequencing data of a study of cytomegalovirus exposure and HLA in healthy donors. The length of the CDR3 is 14 residues. Trimming shortened V by 0 bases and J by 2 bases, and 8 bases separated the two germline ends. Germline assignment: CDR1 SGHKS and CDR2 YYEKEE (reference sequence). PCR was performed using 60 Vbeta and 13 Jbeta primers. Some clones are missing from TCRdb's copy, which holds only in-frame ones; the method was immunoSEQ multiplex PCR. The table includes over 150,000 clones, 70% to 80% detected once. This receptor was obtained from a man younger than 40 in good health and CMV-seropositive. The chain couples TRBV5-5 to TRBJ1-1, with D unclear. The sample consisted of PBMCs. The CDR3 region has the DNA TGTGCCAGCAGCTTGGCCCTCTATAACACTGAAGCTTTCTTT. Translating gives CASSLALYNTEAFF.